One sample yielded the 31 T cell receptor beta chains listed below, sequenced in a study of blood T cell repertoires in COVID-19. Repertoires were generated with immunoSEQ multiplex PCR, while TCRdb's copy carries only in-frame clones and drops some. The profile shows under 200,000 clones, roughly 75% of them singletons. The source material was peripheral blood. Every receptor here comes from a man in his 70s with active or convalescent COVID-19.

The genes are TRBV30 and TRBJ2-1; possible D gene TRBD2, 6 bases. V was clipped by 0 bases and J by 5 bases, with 14 bases between them. This CDR3 spans 15 amino acids. From germline, CDR1 is GTSNPN and CDR2 SVGIG (reference sequence). CDR3 residues: CAWSVRTSSHNEQFF. As DNA, the CDR3 is TGTGCCTGGAGTGTCCGAACTAGCTCTCACAATGAGCAGTTCTTC.

This clone has more than one count but fewer than ten. The chain employs TRBV7-2 and TRBJ2-3; 10 nucleotides align to TRBD2. This CDR3 has 17 residues. The V and J ends lost 1 base and 1 base, in that order; junction bases with no gene match: 5. Per germline, CDR1 SGHTA and CDR2 FQGNSA. The CDR3 bases are TGTGCCAGCAGCTTAGGGGCCCTAGCGGGGGGCACAGATACGCAGTATTTT. Translating it yields CASSLGALAGGTDTQYF.

This clone was observed a single time. The chain carries TRBV10-3 and TRBJ1-4; TRBD1 aligns across 7 bases. The CDR3 length is 15 residues. Germline V CDR1 and CDR2: ENHRY, SYGVKD. Germline trimming cut 3 bases from V and 7 bases from J; bases unmatched to any gene: 8. DNA of the CDR3: TGTGCCATCAGTGAATCGTGGGACAGTGCTGAAAAACTGTTTTTT. This sequence encodes CAISESWDSAEKLFF.

The chain combines TRBV18 with TRBJ1-1; D is ambiguous. V was clipped by 3 bases and J by 2 bases, with 13 bases between them. Germline CDR1 and CDR2: KGHSH and LQKENI. The CDR3 length is 15 residues. The CDR3, as DNA: TGTGCCAGCTCACCCCTAGCCCCGAAAAACACTGAAGCTTTCTTT. This codes for CASSPLAPKNTEAFF.

The chain links TRBV12-5 to TRBJ1-5, with 8 bases matching TRBD1. Germline values: CDR1 LGHNT, CDR2 FRNRAP. The length of the CDR3 is 13 residues. With 6 bases clipped from V and 7 bases from J, the junction kept 5 bases outside the gene matches. The CDR3 sequence is CASGTRGLQPQHF. The CDR3 DNA reads TGTGCTAGTGGGACCAGGGGGCTGCAGCCCCAGCATTTT.

This chain joins TRBV7-8 and TRBJ2-4, with 13 bases lining up with TRBD2. Germline CDR1 reads SGHVS; CDR2 reads FQNEAQ. Trimming at V came to 0 bases and at J to 3 bases, leaving 5 bases not matched to a gene. CDR3 length: 18 amino acids. The CDR3 sequence: CASSLAYRTSGGKNIQYF. The CDR3 DNA reads TGTGCCAGCAGCTTAGCTTACCGGACTAGCGGGGGCAAAAACATTCAGTACTTC.

CDR3 nucleotide sequence: TGTGCCAGCTCACCCCTCGGGGACACCCACTACGAGCAGTACTTC. Amino acid sequence: CASSPLGDTHYEQYF. This chain joins TRBV18 and TRBJ2-7; TRBD1 is a possible D gene (6 bases). The germline gives CDR1 KGHSH, CDR2 LQKENI. Trimming removed 3 bases from V and 3 bases from J, with 15 bases in between. The CDR3 extends over 15 amino acids.

The chain couples TRBV7-2 to TRBJ1-1, with TRBD1 matching over 7 bases. Losses at the gene ends were 5 bases for V and 3 bases for J; bases not matched to a gene: 9. Germline CDR1 reads SGHTA; CDR2 reads FQGNSA. The CDR3 is 15 residues long. CDR3 sequence (DNA): TGTGCCAGCAGCCTCTTACAGGGGAGGCACACTGAAGCTTTCTTT. Translating gives CASSLLQGRHTEAFF.

The genes are TRBV6-5 and TRBJ1-2; 8 nucleotides line up with TRBD1. Germline V CDR1 and CDR2: MNHEY, SVGAGI. The CDR3 has 15 amino acids. Trimming removed 6 bases from V and 2 bases from J; junction bases left unmatched: 8. This CDR3 is CASRGPRTGNYGYTF. Written as DNA, the CDR3 is TGTGCCAGCAGGGGCCCTCGGACAGGGAACTATGGCTACACCTTC.

The chain joins TRBV7-9 to TRBJ1-3, with a weak D call TRBD1 (5 bases). V gave up 8 bases and J gave up 2 bases, with 13 bases separating them. Germline CDR1 SEHNR, CDR2 FQNEAQ (reference sequence). CDR3 size: 14 residues. In DNA form, the CDR3 reads TGTGCCAGCTTAGCCCGGGGGGCTGGAAACACCATATATTTT. Amino acids: CASLARGAGNTIYF.

The gene calls are TRBV19 and TRBJ1-1; D is ambiguous. CDR3 length: 13 amino acids. The ends were cut back, 4 bases at V and 0 bases at J, with 6 bases in the middle. Germline-derived CDR1 and CDR2 are LNHDA and SQIVND (reference sequence). The CDR3, as DNA: TGTGCCAGTAGTAGCGGGATGAACACTGAAGCTTTCTTT. This sequence encodes CASSSGMNTEAFF.

V and J are TRBV3-1 (or the pseudogene TRBV3-2) and TRBJ2-3, with TRBD1 identical over 7 bases. The CDR3 has 15 amino acids. Germline CDR1 reads LGHDT; CDR2 reads YNNKEL (reference sequence). With V trimmed by 4 bases and J by 8 bases, 12 bases remained unmatched. DNA of the CDR3: TGTGCCAGCAGCCCCGGACGGACAGGCCCAACTACGCAGTATTTT. This translates into CASSPGRTGPTTQYF.

V gene TRBV3-1 (or the pseudogene TRBV3-2) combines with J gene TRBJ1-2, with 11 bases identical to TRBD1. The germline CDR1 and CDR2 sequences are LGHDT and YNNKEL (reference sequence). The V and J ends lost 1 base and 6 bases, in that order; junction bases with no gene match: 4. This CDR3 contains 15 residues. CDR3 amino acids: CASSQGTGGWDGYTF. As DNA, the CDR3 is TGTGCCAGCAGCCAAGGGACAGGGGGCTGGGATGGCTACACCTTC.

In nucleotides, the CDR3 is TGTGCCAGTAGTTTCACAGGGTATTGGAATCAGCCCCAGCATTTT. Protein: CASSFTGYWNQPQHF. This chain joins TRBV19 and TRBJ1-5; possible D gene TRBD1, 6 bases. Trimming stripped 5 bases from V and 4 bases from J, with 15 bases between. Germline assignment: CDR1 LNHDA and CDR2 SQIVND (reference sequence). The CDR3 spans 15 residues.

This sequence joins TRBV6-5 and TRBJ2-3; 10 nucleotides align to TRBD2. Trimming at V came to 5 bases and at J to 5 bases, leaving 7 bases not matched to a gene. Looked up from germline, CDR1 is MNHEY and CDR2 is SVGAGI. The CDR3 runs 15 residues. The CDR3 sequence: CASSLRLAGGDTQYF. DNA for the CDR3: TGTGCCAGCAGTCTACGACTAGCGGGCGGAGATACGCAGTATTTT.

The J gene is TRBJ1-5, the V gene TRBV7-9, with 7 bases lining up with TRBD1. CDR3 length: 15 residues. J lost 5 bases, V lost 0 bases, and 4 bases had no gene match. CDR1 and CDR2 (germline): SEHNR, FQNEAQ (reference sequence). As DNA, the CDR3 is TGTGCCAGCAGCTTAGCTGGGACAGCCGATCAGCCCCAGCATTTT. It specifies CASSLAGTADQPQHF.

The rearrangement joins TRBV5-4 to TRBJ2-7; 7 positions match TRBD2. After removal of 4 bases from V and 3 bases from J, the junction contained 7 bases not matched to a gene. Germline lookup yields CDR1 SGHNT and CDR2 YYREEE (reference sequence). CDR3 size: 14 residues. This chain's CDR3 is CASSPGGGNYEQYF. The DNA for the CDR3 is TGTGCCAGCAGCCCGGGCGGGGGTAACTACGAGCAGTACTTC.

The chain is built from TRBV7-9 and TRBJ1-1, with a tentative D call TRBD1 (5 bases). Germline loops: CDR1 SEHNR, CDR2 FQNEAQ (reference sequence). The CDR3 has 14 residues. The V gene lost 4 bases and the J gene lost 1 base, with 10 bases spanning the gap. This CDR3 is CASSSGLQNTEAFF. CDR3 nucleotide sequence: TGTGCCAGCAGCTCGGGACTGCAGAACACTGAAGCTTTCTTT.

This clone was detected a few times. V and J are TRBV7-2 and TRBJ2-1, with D unclear. The CDR3 consists of 15 residues. Trimming took 3 bases from V and 4 from J, leaving 13 bases between them. CDR1 and CDR2 from the germline V gene are SGHTA and FQGNSA. This CDR3 is CASSFQVGSYNEQFF. CDR3 in DNA: TGTGCCAGCAGCTTCCAGGTAGGTTCTTACAATGAGCAGTTCTTC.

J is TRBJ1-4 and V is TRBV19; 7 nucleotides match TRBD1. V gave up 6 bases and J gave up 8 bases; unmatched junction bases: 18. The CDR3 is 17 residues long. Germline CDR1 LNHDA, CDR2 SQIVND (reference sequence). The CDR3 DNA sequence: TGTGCCAGTAGCGGTCTGGCCGGACAGGCCCTGGAGGAAAAACTGTTTTTT. It specifies CASSGLAGQALEEKLFF.

The chain employs TRBV6-5 and TRBJ1-6; D remains unclear. The germline CDR1 and CDR2 sequences are MNHEY and SVGAGI. V was pared by 4 bases and J by 8 bases, with 9 bases between. The CDR3 consists of 13 residues. The CDR3 here is CASSWALDSPLHF. For the CDR3, the DNA is TGTGCCAGCAGTTGGGCTTTGGATTCACCCCTCCACTTT.

The rearrangement uses TRBV9 and TRBJ1-6; possible D gene TRBD1, 6 bases. Between the trimmed V and J ends, which lost 3 bases and 5 bases, there was a span of 15 bases. This CDR3 comprises 16 residues. The V gene's germline CDR1 is SGDLS and CDR2 YYNGEE. CDR3 amino acids: CASSAAGATNNSPLHF. Here the CDR3 DNA reads TGTGCCAGCAGCGCGGCAGGGGCTACCAATAATTCACCCCTCCACTTT.

The chain links TRBV2 to TRBJ1-4; 7 bases fit TRBD1. In germline, CDR1 is SNHLY, CDR2 FYNNEI. The CDR3 length is 16 residues. V shed 6 bases, J shed 0 bases, and the junction held 7 bases outside the gene matches. The CDR3 is CASSRTDRATNEKLFF. CDR3 in DNA: TGTGCCAGCAGCCGAACAGACAGGGCAACTAATGAAAAACTGTTTTTT.

V and J are TRBV27 and TRBJ1-4, with D maybe TRBD1 (6 bases). The CDR3 length is 15 residues. Germline V gives CDR1 MNHEY, CDR2 SMNVEV (reference sequence). V was shortened by 5 bases and J by 3 bases, with 13 bases between the two germline ends. DNA of the CDR3: TGTGCCAGCAGTCCCTACAGGGTGGCTAATGAAAAACTGTTTTTT. Its translation: CASSPYRVANEKLFF.

The rearrangement links TRBV7-3 to TRBJ2-1; no definite D call. The ends were cut back, 2 bases at V and 6 bases at J, with 17 bases in the middle. The CDR3 consists of 16 residues. In germline, CDR1 is SGHTA, CDR2 FQGTGA. Written as DNA, the CDR3 is TGTGCCAGCAGCTTAGGTCTAGGTGGTCTTAGCAATGAGCAGTTCTTC. This translates into CASSLGLGGLSNEQFF.

The chain links TRBV29-1 to TRBJ1-4; 7 bases are a match to TRBD1. The CDR3 runs to 14 residues. V was pared by 6 bases and J by 0 bases, with 4 bases of the junction left unmatched. CDR1 SQVTM and CDR2 ANQGSEA come from the germline V gene. CDR3 sequence (DNA): TGCAGCGTCGGAGACAGGGCAACTAATGAAAAACTGTTTTTT. Its translation: CSVGDRATNEKLFF. The full variable domain, with the rest looked up from reference TRBV29-1 and TRBJ1-4, is SAVISQKPSRDICQRGTSLTIQCQVDSQVTMMFWYRQQPGQSLTLIATANQGSEATYESGFVIDKFPISRPNLTFSTLTVSNMSPEDSSIYLCSVGDRATNEKLFFGSGTQLSVL.

The genes are TRBV11-3 and TRBJ1-2; the match to TRBD1 covers 9 bases. The CDR3 loop spans 13 amino acids. The V gene end was trimmed by 5 bases and the J gene end by 6 bases; junction bases not matched to a gene: 4. CDR1 is SGHNT, CDR2 YENEEA, per germline. CDR3 nucleotide sequence: TGTGCCAGCAGCGCTACAGGGGGCAATGGCTACACCTTC. Amino acid sequence: CASSATGGNGYTF. The whole variable domain, remainder taken from reference TRBV11-3 and TRBJ1-2, is EAGVVQSPRYKIIEKKQPVAFWCNPISGHNTLYWYLQNLGQGPELLIRYENEEAVDDSQLPKDRFSAERLKGVDSTLKIQPAELGDSAVYLCASSATGGNGYTFGSGTRLTVV.

This chain links TRBV5-5 with TRBJ2-7, with 8 bases that match TRBD1. CDR1 is SGHKS, CDR2 YYEKEE, per germline (reference sequence). J lost 2 bases, V lost 4 bases, and 5 bases had no gene match. The CDR3 loop spans 14 amino acids. Here the CDR3 reads CASSRDRLAYEQYF. Here the CDR3 DNA reads TGTGCCAGCAGCCGGGACAGGTTAGCCTACGAGCAGTACTTC. Using reference TRBV5-5 and TRBJ2-7 for the parts outside the CDR3, the full variable domain is DAGVTQSPTHLIKTRGQQVTLRCSPISGHKSVSWYQQVLGQGPQFIFQYYEKEERGRGNFPDRFSARQFPNYSSELNVNALLLGDSALYLCASSRDRLAYEQYFGPGTRLTVT.

The rearrangement joins TRBV2 to TRBJ2-7; TRBD1 aligns across 7 bases. CDR3 length: 14 residues. The V and J ends lost 6 bases and 5 bases, in that order; junction bases with no gene match: 10. CDR1 is SNHLY, CDR2 FYNNEI, per germline. For the CDR3, the DNA is TGTGCCAGCAGATTGACAGGGATGGGTGACGAGCAGTACTTC. This encodes CASRLTGMGDEQYF.

The V gene is TRBV27, the J gene TRBJ1-1; TRBD1 is a possible D gene (5 bases). CDR1 is MNHEY and CDR2 is SMNVEV in the germline V gene (reference sequence). Trimming removed 5 bases from V and 1 base from J, with 14 bases in between. This CDR3 has 15 residues. CDR3 coding DNA: TGTGCCAGCAGTCCATCCTCAACAGGGAACACTGAAGCTTTCTTT. This encodes CASSPSSTGNTEAFF.

This clone was observed a handful of times. This chain joins TRBV5-1 and TRBJ2-3; 7 bases are shared with TRBD2. Unmatched junction bases numbered 14, after V lost 1 base and J lost 3 bases. The germline gives CDR1 SGHRS, CDR2 YFSETQ. The CDR3 is 18 amino acids. The CDR3 DNA reads TGCGCCAGCAGCTTGAGCCTGGGGGTGGGCGGGAGAACAGATACGCAGTATTTT. Protein product: CASSLSLGVGGRTDTQYF.